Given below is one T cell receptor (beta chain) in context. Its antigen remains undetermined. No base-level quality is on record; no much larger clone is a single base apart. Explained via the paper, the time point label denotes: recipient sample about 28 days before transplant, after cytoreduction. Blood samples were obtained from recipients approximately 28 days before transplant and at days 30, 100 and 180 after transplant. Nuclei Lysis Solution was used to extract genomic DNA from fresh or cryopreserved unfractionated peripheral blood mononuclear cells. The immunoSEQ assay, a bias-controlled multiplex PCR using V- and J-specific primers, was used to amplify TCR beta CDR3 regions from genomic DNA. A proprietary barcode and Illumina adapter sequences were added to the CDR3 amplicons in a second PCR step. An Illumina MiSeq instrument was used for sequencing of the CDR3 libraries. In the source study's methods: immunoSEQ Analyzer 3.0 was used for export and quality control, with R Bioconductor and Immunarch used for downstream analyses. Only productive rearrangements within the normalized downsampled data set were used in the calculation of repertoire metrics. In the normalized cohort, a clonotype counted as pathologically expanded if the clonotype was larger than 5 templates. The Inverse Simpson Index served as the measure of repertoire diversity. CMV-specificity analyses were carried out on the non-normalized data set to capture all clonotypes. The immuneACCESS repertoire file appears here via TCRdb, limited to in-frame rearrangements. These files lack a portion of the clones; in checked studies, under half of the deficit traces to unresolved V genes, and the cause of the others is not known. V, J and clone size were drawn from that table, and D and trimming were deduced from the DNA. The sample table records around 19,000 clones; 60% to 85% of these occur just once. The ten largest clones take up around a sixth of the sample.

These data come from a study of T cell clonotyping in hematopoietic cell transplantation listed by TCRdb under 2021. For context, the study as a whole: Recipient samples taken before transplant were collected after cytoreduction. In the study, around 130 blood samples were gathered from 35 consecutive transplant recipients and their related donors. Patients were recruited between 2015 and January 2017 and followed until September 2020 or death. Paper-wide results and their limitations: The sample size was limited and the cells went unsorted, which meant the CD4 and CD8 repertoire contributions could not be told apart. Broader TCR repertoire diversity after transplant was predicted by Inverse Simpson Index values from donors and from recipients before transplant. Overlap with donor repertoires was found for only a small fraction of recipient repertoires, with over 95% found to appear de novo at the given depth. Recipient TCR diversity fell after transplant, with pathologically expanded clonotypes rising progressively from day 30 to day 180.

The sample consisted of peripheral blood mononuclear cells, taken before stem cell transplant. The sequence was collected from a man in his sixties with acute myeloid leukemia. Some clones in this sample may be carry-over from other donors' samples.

The bases read TGTGCCAGCAGCCCCAGGGGGCCAGATACGCAGTATTTT. This gives the protein CASSPRGPDTQYF. The rearranged chain carries TRBV7-9 and TRBJ2-3, and 8 bases in between align with TRBD1. As encoded in the germline V gene (reference sequence), CDR1 is SEHNR while CDR2 is FQNEAQ. The CDR3 contains 13 residues, cysteine and phenylalanine counted. Only the CDR3 DNA stays, 39 bases, in frame from base 1. V and J are trimmed by 5 bases and 4 bases, and the gene matches miss 2 bases of the junction.